Each of the 12 T cell receptor beta chains below was sequenced from the same sample in a study of STAT5B mutations in CD4+ large granular lymphocyte leukemia. This table comes from immunoSEQ multiplex PCR, and its TCRdb copy is limited to in-frame clones, with some not included. Seen here are about 40,000 clones, roughly 79% observed once, and the top ten hold about 3.8%. The specimen was CD4+ T cells from blood buffy coats. The receptors were gathered from a human donor in good health.

V usage is TRBV4-2 and J usage is TRBJ1-2, with D tentatively TRBD1 (5 bases). Germline lookup yields CDR1 LGHNA and CDR2 YNFKEQ. The V end lost 4 bases, the J end lost 7 bases, and 16 bases lay between the germline ends. The CDR3 has 14 residues. In nucleotides, the CDR3 is TGTGCCAGCAGCCCCGGGGGAGGGCAGGGTGGCTACACCTTC. Translated: CASSPGGGQGGYTF.

The chain has TRBV4-3 and TRBJ2-7; TRBD1 agrees at 8 bases. V shed 5 bases, J shed 3 bases, and the junction held 18 bases outside the gene matches. Germline assignment: CDR1 LGHNA and CDR2 YSLEER. The length of the CDR3 is 18 residues. The CDR3 loop reads CASSFRTGNLLEGYEQYF. CDR3 bases: TGCGCCAGCAGCTTCCGGACAGGGAATTTACTTGAGGGCTACGAGCAGTACTTC.

V usage is TRBV18 and J usage is TRBJ2-7, with TRBD2 as a possible D gene (6 bases). CDR1 is KGHSH and CDR2 is LQKENI in the germline V gene. Between the trimmed V and J ends, which lost 3 bases and 6 bases, there was a span of 12 bases. This CDR3 spans 13 amino acids. CDR3 protein: CASSPEGLAEQYF. CDR3 nucleotide sequence: TGTGCCAGCTCACCGGAGGGCCTCGCCGAGCAGTACTTC.

This clone was observed once. The J gene is TRBJ2-7, the V gene TRBV18, with TRBD2 matching 8 bases. Trimming at V came to 3 bases and at J to 1 base, leaving 5 bases not matched to a gene. Germline V gene lookup returns CDR1 KGHSH and CDR2 LQKENI. CDR3 length: 15 residues. The CDR3 here is CASSPLASGSYEQYF. The CDR3 DNA reads as TGTGCCAGCTCACCTCTCGCTAGCGGGTCCTACGAGCAGTACTTC.

V and J are TRBV5-1 and TRBJ1-1, with D uncertain. Germline CDR1 and CDR2: SGHRS and YFSETQ. CDR3 length: 14 amino acids. V was pared by 3 bases and J by 5 bases, with 14 bases between. The CDR3 is CASSSLVGETEAFF. The CDR3 DNA follows: TGCGCCAGCAGCTCCCTTGTAGGCGAAACTGAAGCTTTCTTT.

In its sample, this clone was seen a few times. V is TRBV10-2 and J is TRBJ1-1; tentatively, D is TRBD1 (5 bases). Germline loops: CDR1 WSHSY, CDR2 SAAADI. Trimming took 9 bases from V and 2 from J, leaving 16 bases between them. The CDR3 has 14 amino acids. CDR3 loop: CASIAGTVNTEAFF. As DNA, the CDR3 is TGCGCCAGTATTGCCGGGACGGTAAACACTGAAGCTTTCTTT.

This rearrangement joins TRBV13 to TRBJ2-7, with D unresolved. V gave up 2 bases and J gave up 3 bases, with 2 bases separating them. Germline loops: CDR1 PRHDT, CDR2 FYEKMQ (reference sequence). The CDR3 extends over 11 amino acids. CDR3 loop: CASSLYYEQYF. The CDR3 region has the DNA TGTGCCAGCAGCTTATACTACGAGCAGTACTTC.

The J gene is TRBJ2-1, the V gene TRBV27; TRBD2 aligns across 7 bases. CDR3 size: 13 residues. V was clipped by 6 bases and J by 8 bases; unmatched bases: 7. Germline V lookup: CDR1 MNHEY, CDR2 SMNVEV (reference sequence). As DNA, the CDR3 is TGTGCCAGCAGCAAGACTAGCAGCTATGAGCAGTTCTTC. It translates to CASSKTSSYEQFF.

J is TRBJ2-6 and V is TRBV5-4; D could derive from TRBD1 or TRBD2 (5 bases each). This CDR3 has 16 amino acids. V dropped 4 bases and J dropped 0 bases, with 11 bases sitting between them. Germline V CDR1 and CDR2: SGHNT, YYREEE (reference sequence). The CDR3 DNA reads as TGTGCCAGCAGCGGGGACCGTAGCTCTGGGGCCAACGTCCTGACTTTC. Encoded protein: CASSGDRSSGANVLTF.

The chain uses TRBV9 and TRBJ2-7, with 8 positions matching TRBD1. Germline loops: CDR1 SGDLS, CDR2 YYNGEE. V was clipped by 4 bases and J by 3 bases; unmatched bases: 6. This CDR3 spans 14 amino acids. CDR3: CASSPQDRVYEQYF. The DNA for the CDR3 is TGTGCCAGCAGCCCCCAGGACAGGGTCTACGAGCAGTACTTC.

This clone has just a few counts. This chain uses TRBV2 with TRBJ1-6, with D maybe TRBD1 (5 bases). The CDR3 has 13 amino acids. V was trimmed by 7 bases and J by 12 bases, leaving 16 bases between them. Germline V gene data show CDR1 as SNHLY and CDR2 as FYNNEI. DNA of the CDR3: TGTGCCAGCAAACCGACAGCGTGGGGACCCCTCCACTTT. This gives the protein CASKPTAWGPLHF.

The V and J genes are TRBV27 and TRBJ2-7, with 8 bases that match TRBD2. The trim removed 3 bases at V and 2 bases at J, leaving 6 bases unmatched. The CDR3 consists of 15 residues. Germline loops: CDR1 MNHEY, CDR2 SMNVEV (reference sequence). The CDR3 is CASSFRGSGTYEQYF. The CDR3 bases are TGTGCCAGCAGTTTTAGGGGTAGCGGGACCTACGAGCAGTACTTC.